These 31 T cell receptor beta chains were sequenced from one sample in a study of blood T cells in healthy people across ages. Alongside a J-beta primer mix, a sample-barcoded 5' primer served in a second PCR lasting about 7 to 12 cycles. Each CDR3 protein is one row after TCRdb ran MiXCR on the 5' RACE reads. The table lists hundreds of thousands of distinct CDR3 sequences, around 32% of them singletons. The specimen sequenced was blood. Receptors were obtained from a woman of 80 years or more in good health.

This clonotype has just a few counts. The chain recombines TRBV20-1 with TRBJ2-2; D not resolved. Trimming cost V 2 bases and J 1 base, with 5 bases left between them. The CDR3 is 13 residues long. Per the germline V gene, CDR1 is DFQATT and CDR2 is SNEGSKA (reference sequence). This CDR3 is CSARNWNTGELFF. CDR3 sequence (DNA): TGCAGTGCTAGAAACTGGAACACCGGGGAGCTGTTTTTT.

Comments on this clonotype: A much larger clone differs by one base, so this may be a read error. The chain couples TRBV7-6 to TRBJ2-1; no definite D call. In germline, CDR1 is SGHVS, CDR2 FNYEAQ. The CDR3 extends over 16 amino acids. The CDR3 bases are TGTGCCAGCAGCTTTGGTGGATTTGGTCTACGCAATAAGCAGTTCTTC. This codes for CASSFGGFGLRNKQFF.

This clonotype was counted only a few times. The chain couples TRBV7-9 to TRBJ2-4, with unresolved D. The J call may not be correct, given that the DNA end is closer to TRBJ2-5. The germline gives CDR1 SEHNR, CDR2 FQNEAQ (reference sequence). This CDR3 spans 14 amino acids. The CDR3 region is CASSLMAVRETQYF. Written as DNA, the CDR3 is TGTGCCAGCAGCTTAATGGCCGTCCGGGAGACCCAGTACTTC.

The CDR3 sequence is CASSQRGEAGGSTDTQYF. The CDR3 DNA reads TGTGCCAGCAGCCAAAGAGGGGAAGCGGGGGGTTCCACAGATACGCAGTATTTT. The V gene is TRBV4-2, the J gene TRBJ2-3; 9 bases line up with TRBD2. The CDR3 sequence is 18 residues long. Losses at the gene ends were 2 bases for V and 2 bases for J; bases not matched to a gene: 11. Germline CDR1 reads LGHNA; CDR2 reads YNFKEQ.

About this clonotype: It may be a read error: a sequence one base away is much more abundant. This sequence joins TRBV7-6 and TRBJ2-7; 12 nucleotides match TRBD1. Germline lookup yields CDR1 SGHVS and CDR2 FNYEAQ. J lost 7 bases, V lost 4 bases, and 8 bases had no gene match. This CDR3 has 15 residues. This chain's CDR3 is CASSSGTGGFNEQYF. In nucleotides, the CDR3 is TGTGCCAGCAGCTCCGGGACAGGGGGCTTCAATGAGCAGTACTTC.

At least ten counts were recorded for this clonotype. The chain uses TRBV29-1 and TRBJ2-1; D is possibly TRBD2 (6 bases). V lost 3 bases and J lost 9, with 18 bases in between. The CDR3 is 14 amino acids. The V gene's germline CDR1 is SQVTM and CDR2 ANQGSEA. The CDR3 is CSVEGTSGMGEQFF. The CDR3 bases are TGCAGCGTTGAGGGGACTTCGGGCATGGGTGAGCAGTTCTTC.

This clonotype was observed at least ten times. V gene TRBV7-6 combines with J gene TRBJ2-1; D gene ambiguous. This CDR3 comprises 11 residues. Trimming shortened V by 2 bases and J by 8 bases, and 4 bases separated the two germline ends. Per the germline V gene, CDR1 is SGHVS and CDR2 is FNYEAQ. Here the CDR3 reads CASSLLDEQFF. CDR3 coding DNA: TGTGCCAGCAGCTTACTAGATGAGCAGTTCTTC.

This clonotype was detected only a few times. V and J are TRBV20-1 and TRBJ1-1; no definite D call. The germline V gene encodes CDR1 DFQATT and CDR2 SNEGSKA (reference sequence). The CDR3 contains 14 residues. Between the trimmed V and J ends, which lost 4 bases and 0 bases, there was a span of 12 bases. The CDR3 reads CSAKGPGMNTEAFF. Here the CDR3 DNA reads TGCAGTGCTAAAGGTCCAGGAATGAACACTGAAGCTTTCTTT.

This clonotype was found a few times. A much larger clonotype is one base distant, so this may be a read error. The chain uses TRBV5-1 and TRBJ1-2, with 7 bases aligning to TRBD1. The CDR3 is 15 residues long. V shed 4 bases, J shed 2 bases, and the junction held 8 bases outside the gene matches. Germline CDR1 SGHRS, CDR2 YFSETQ. The CDR3 nucleotides read TGCGCCAGCAGCAAAAGGGACAGCATCAACTATGGCTACACCTTC. Amino acid sequence: CASSKRDSINYGYTF.

This clonotype was recorded many times. J is TRBJ2-1 and V is TRBV20-1; a possible D gene is TRBD2 (5 bases). Germline V gives CDR1 DFQATT, CDR2 SNEGSKA (reference sequence). V was pared by 5 bases and J by 0 bases, with 14 bases between. The CDR3 has 15 amino acids. CDR3 loop: CSASPTTSSYNEQFF. The CDR3 nucleotides are TGCAGTGCTTCCCCGACTACAAGCTCCTACAATGAGCAGTTCTTC.

Of note for this clonotype: A read error may account for a junction end that differs from germline. This chain connects TRBV2 to TRBJ2-5; a weak D match, TRBD2 (5 bases). The J call may not be correct, given that the DNA end is closer to TRBJ2-7. This CDR3 has 14 residues. The germline V gene encodes CDR1 SNHLY and CDR2 FYNNEI. CDR3 DNA sequence: TGTGTCAGCAGTGAGCCGCTGGACTGGGGCGAGCAGTACTTC. Encoded protein: CVSSEPLDWGEQYF.

The chain has TRBV7-2 and TRBJ1-5; a possible D gene is TRBD1 (5 bases). The germline V gene has CDR1 SGHTA and CDR2 FQGNSA. This CDR3 comprises 15 residues. With 2 bases removed from V and 2 bases from J, the gap between germline ends came to 10 bases. The CDR3 region has the DNA TGTGCCAGCAGCTTAACGGCGGGGGGCAATCAGCCCCAGCATTTT. Its translation is CASSLTAGGNQPQHF.

This clonotype showed up just a few times. The rearrangement uses TRBV20-1 and TRBJ2-2; D might be TRBD1 or TRBD2, each matching 6 bases. This CDR3 spans 16 amino acids. CDR1 is DFQATT, CDR2 SNEGSKA, per germline (reference sequence). V shed 3 bases and J shed 5 bases, with 19 bases lying between them. CDR3 protein: CSASPTGGGLTGELFF. The DNA for the CDR3 is TGCAGTGCTAGCCCCACAGGAGGGGGGTTAACCGGGGAGCTGTTTTTT.

This clonotype was counted many times. This sequence joins TRBV12-3 or TRBV12-4 and TRBJ1-5; 11 bases map to TRBD1. With 6 bases clipped from V and 7 bases from J, the junction kept 2 bases outside the gene matches. CDR3 size: 13 residues. This CDR3 is CASSGQGAQPQHF. The CDR3 coding sequence is TGTGCCAGCAGCGGACAGGGGGCACAGCCCCAGCATTTT.

On this clonotype: A much larger clonotype is one base distant, so this may be a read error. The chain combines TRBV20-1 with TRBJ2-1; D not resolved. The CDR3 is 12 amino acids. Per germline, CDR1 DFQATT and CDR2 SNEGSKA (reference sequence). CDR3 loop: CRANGVYNEQFF. CDR3 DNA: TGCAGGGCTAATGGAGTATACAATGAGCAGTTCTTC.

There are many counts of this clonotype. The V call is TRBV29-1, the J call TRBJ1-4; perhaps TRBD1 as D (5 bases). Germline CDR1 SQVTM, CDR2 ANQGSEA. With 7 bases removed from V and 8 bases from J, the gap between germline ends came to 23 bases. This CDR3 has 15 residues. In DNA, the CDR3 is TGCAGCGGACTAGGTTTGGCCGCGGAGGGGGAAAAACTGTTTTTT. Translation gives CSGLGLAAEGEKLFF.

This clonotype appeared a few times. The J gene is TRBJ1-1, the V gene TRBV29-1; D ambiguous. V was pared by 4 bases and J by 5 bases, with 8 bases between. Per germline, CDR1 SQVTM and CDR2 ANQGSEA. The CDR3 has 11 residues. CDR3 loop: CSVGRDTEAFF. CDR3 nucleotide sequence: TGCAGCGTTGGGAGGGATACTGAAGCTTTCTTT.

This clonotype was counted many times. The rearrangement links TRBV2 to TRBJ2-7; no clear D. V was trimmed by 6 bases and J by 2 bases, leaving 11 bases between them. The CDR3 is made up of 13 amino acids. Germline assignment: CDR1 SNHLY and CDR2 FYNNEI. The DNA for the CDR3 is TGTGCCAGCAGGGCCGGGCAGGCCTACGAGCAGTACTTC. Translation: CASRAGQAYEQYF.

Ten or more counts support this clonotype. The chain carries TRBV28 and TRBJ1-2, with TRBD1 matching 7 bases. V was clipped by 7 bases and J by 7 bases; unmatched bases: 12. CDR1 and CDR2 (germline): MDHEN, SYDVKM. This CDR3 comprises 14 residues. As DNA, the CDR3 is TGTGCCAGCAAAGTAATTGAGGGGGCGCTTGGCTACACCTTC. The encoded protein is CASKVIEGALGYTF.

This rearrangement joins TRBV20-1 to TRBJ1-1; D uncertain. CDR3 length: 15 residues. Trimming took off 2 bases at V and 5 bases at J, with 18 bases between the two ends. Germline-derived CDR1 and CDR2 are DFQATT and SNEGSKA (reference sequence). CDR3 residues: CSARRFAGLNTEAFF. The CDR3 DNA reads TGCAGTGCTAGAAGGTTCGCCGGGTTAAATACTGAAGCTTTCTTT.

This clonotype came up many times. V usage is TRBV20-1 and J usage is TRBJ1-2; D is possibly TRBD1 (5 bases). Deletions cut 0 bases from V and 8 bases from J, with 19 bases between. CDR3 length equals 15 residues. The germline CDR1 and CDR2 sequences are DFQATT and SNEGSKA (reference sequence). The DNA for the CDR3 is TGCAGTGCTAGAGATGTGGGGACTCGCGTTGGGGGCTACACCTTC. Its translation is CSARDVGTRVGGYTF.

For this clonotype: A much larger clonotype is one base distant, so this may be a read error. The chain employs TRBV2 and TRBJ2-1; D not certain. The V and J ends lost 6 bases and 4 bases respectively, with 10 bases between them. The CDR3 is made up of 13 amino acids. Germline loops: CDR1 SNHLY, CDR2 FYNNEI. This CDR3 is CASRVGTYNEQFF. Here the CDR3 DNA reads TGTGCCAGCAGGGTTGGTACTTACAATGAGCAGTTCTTC.

The V call is TRBV5-5, the J call TRBJ1-2, with D perhaps TRBD1 (6 bases). V lost 0 bases, J lost 6 bases, and 15 bases lay in between. The germline gives CDR1 SGHKS, CDR2 YYEKEE (reference sequence). The CDR3 covers 15 residues. CDR3 residues: CASSLGRRGSDGYTF. CDR3 bases: TGTGCCAGCAGCTTGGGGCGAAGGGGGAGTGATGGCTACACCTTC.

The rearrangement joins TRBV6-1 to TRBJ1-2, with no clear D. Per germline, CDR1 MNHNS and CDR2 SASEGT. Trimming pared 0 bases from V and 2 bases from J, leaving 7 bases between. The CDR3 spans 14 residues. In nucleotides, the CDR3 is TGTGCCAGCAGTGAAGCGGTTCGGAACTATGGCTACACCTTC. It encodes CASSEAVRNYGYTF.

This clonotype was counted at least ten times. The chain carries TRBV7-2 and TRBJ2-7; D remains unclear. Germline CDR1 reads SGHTA; CDR2 reads FQGNSA. CDR3 length equals 13 residues. With 5 bases removed from V and 5 bases from J, the gap between germline ends came to 13 bases. The CDR3 sequence: CASSNRPGDEQYF. The CDR3 bases are TGTGCCAGCAGCAATCGGCCCGGCGACGAGCAGTACTTC.

This CDR3 is CASRSLAVSTDTQYF. The DNA for the CDR3 is TGTGCCAGCAGATCACTAGCGGTTAGCACAGATACGCAGTATTTT. The gene calls are TRBV7-2 and TRBJ2-3; the match to TRBD2 covers 8 bases. The CDR3 spans 15 residues. V gave up 6 bases and J gave up 0 bases; unmatched junction bases: 5. Germline CDR1 reads SGHTA; CDR2 reads FQGNSA.

This clonotype was seen at least ten times. The chain has TRBV6-1 and TRBJ2-7; maybe TRBD2 (6 bases). CDR3 length: 14 amino acids. CDR1 is MNHNS, CDR2 SASEGT, per germline. The V gene lost 6 bases and the J gene lost 5 bases, with 17 bases spanning the gap. The CDR3, as DNA: TGTGCCAGCAGGGGAGGTCCCCAGCCCCACGAGCAGTACTTC. The encoded protein is CASRGGPQPHEQYF.

Regarding this clonotype: A much larger clone differs from this one at a single base, so this may be a read error. The rearrangement uses TRBV7-2 and TRBJ2-3; possibly TRBD1 for D (5 bases). The CDR3 has 14 amino acids. In germline, CDR1 is SGHTA, CDR2 FQGNSA. CDR3 nucleotide sequence: TGTGCCAACAGCTTAGTAGGGGTCGCAGATACGCAGTATTTT. It codes for CANSLVGVADTQYF.

This chain joins TRBV20-1 and TRBJ2-4; 8 positions match TRBD2. The CDR3 is made up of 16 amino acids. The V segment lost 3 bases and the J segment 1 base; nucleotides outside the gene matches: 8. Germline values: CDR1 DFQATT, CDR2 SNEGSKA (reference sequence). CDR3 in DNA: TGCAGTGCTAGCGGCCTAGCGGGTGGTGCCAAAAACATTCAGTACTTC. It yields the protein CSASGLAGGAKNIQYF.

This clonotype came up many times. The chain recombines TRBV7-2 with TRBJ2-5, with 11 bases matching TRBD2. From germline, CDR1 is SGHTA and CDR2 FQGNSA. This CDR3 has 16 residues. Trimming took 5 bases from V and 2 from J; bases not matched to a gene: 7. CDR3 sequence: CASSPASGGLQETQYF. The CDR3 coding sequence is TGTGCCAGCAGCCCCGCTAGCGGGGGGCTACAAGAGACCCAGTACTTC.

This clonotype was seen only a few times. This rearrangement joins TRBV7-2 to TRBJ1-4; TRBD1 is a possible D gene (6 bases). CDR3 length: 16 amino acids. From germline, CDR1 is SGHTA and CDR2 FQGNSA. V lost 5 bases and J 0 bases, leaving 13 bases between the germline ends. The CDR3 is CASSLRTAATNEKLFF. For the CDR3, the DNA is TGTGCCAGCAGCCTCCGGACAGCTGCAACTAATGAAAAACTGTTTTTT.